Below, 27 T cell receptor beta chains from the same sample are listed, as sequenced in a study of response to subunit inactivated influenza vaccine (dated by TCRdb to 2017 to 2018). The receptor library was made with RT-PCR. The instrument was an Illumina HiSeq 2500. The public reads were reanalyzed by TCRdb: fastp trimming at Q25, MiXCR alignment, in-frame beta chains only. Rows are combined by CDR3 protein, so each entry shows the most common genes and DNA. The sample has 650,000 to 800,000 distinct CDR3 sequences on record, less than 20% of them singletons. The leading ten clones occupy approximately 11% of the sample. The sample here was PBMCs from blood, taken around 5 days after vaccination. The receptor source for this set is a man in his fifties who received an inactivated influenza vaccine. Donor details come from another sample of the same person, matched by shared clones.

The chain recombines TRBV28 with TRBJ1-5, with 7 nucleotides matching TRBD1. CDR1 is MDHEN, CDR2 SYDVKM, per germline. This CDR3 spans 18 amino acids. The J segment lost 0 bases and the V segment lost 3 bases, leaving 11 bases of the junction unmatched. In nucleotides, the CDR3 is TGTGCCAGCAGTTTCCCAGGAAGGGACAGCTATAGCAATCAGCCCCAGCATTTT. It is translated as CASSFPGRDSYSNQPQHF.

This clonotype appeared a few times. The rearrangement uses TRBV5-1 and TRBJ2-1; 7 nucleotides agree with TRBD2. Unmatched junction bases numbered 11, after V lost 3 bases and J lost 8 bases. CDR3 length equals 15 residues. In germline, CDR1 is SGHRS, CDR2 YFSETQ. The CDR3 spells CASSYLAGSSDEQFF. The CDR3 coding sequence is TGCGCCAGCAGCTATTTAGCGGGCTCCTCGGATGAGCAGTTCTTC.

This clonotype was counted only a few times. The chain is built from TRBV25-1 and TRBJ1-2; tentative D call: TRBD1 (6 bases). The CDR3 extends over 13 amino acids. Trimming pared 5 bases from V and 8 bases from J, leaving 15 bases between. Germline assignment: CDR1 MGHDK and CDR2 SYGVNS. CDR3 protein: CASSPHTGNGYTF. The CDR3 DNA sequence: TGTGCCAGCAGTCCACACACAGGGAACGGCTACACCTTC.

This clonotype was counted between two and nine times. This rearrangement joins TRBV5-1 to TRBJ2-5; TRBD2 matches 8 bases. The CDR3 sequence is 19 residues long. Germline V gene data show CDR1 as SGHRS and CDR2 as YFSETQ. V lost 1 base to trimming and J lost 4 bases; unmatched junction nucleotides: 18. The CDR3 coding sequence is TGCGCCAGCAGCTTGTCCCCGAGCGGGAGTCTGAAAGTAATAGAGACCCAGTACTTC. It yields the protein CASSLSPSGSLKVIETQYF.

The J gene is TRBJ2-7, the V gene TRBV6-5, with D perhaps matching TRBD2 (6 bases). The CDR3 covers 12 residues. CDR1 and CDR2 (germline): MNHEY, SVGAGI. Between the trimmed V and J ends, which lost 5 bases and 5 bases, there was a span of 10 bases. CDR3 region: CASSTRGNEQYF. The CDR3 nucleotides are TGTGCCAGCAGTACCCGGGGGAACGAGCAGTACTTC.

This clonotype was seen repeatedly, ten times or more. This chain links TRBV5-1 with TRBJ2-1, with D tentatively TRBD1 (6 bases). V lost 4 bases and J lost 4, with 9 bases in between. There are 13 residues in the CDR3. CDR1 is SGHRS and CDR2 is YFSETQ in the germline V gene. CDR3 in amino acids: CASSRTEYNEQFF. CDR3 DNA: TGCGCCAGCAGCCGGACAGAGTACAATGAGCAGTTCTTC.

This clonotype appeared a few times. In DNA, the CDR3 is TGCAGTGCTATTATCTCAGGGGAACGGTGGGAGCAGTACTTC. This codes for CSAIISGERWEQYF. The V call is TRBV20-1, the J call TRBJ2-7; tentatively, D is TRBD1 (6 bases). Trimming took 4 bases from V and 7 from J, leaving 20 bases between them. The CDR3 covers 14 residues. CDR1 and CDR2 (germline): DFQATT, SNEGSKA (reference sequence).

This clonotype was found a few times. V usage is TRBV5-1 and J usage is TRBJ2-2; the D is unclear. V lost 0 bases and J lost 3, with 9 bases in between. The CDR3 consists of 15 residues. Germline CDR1 and CDR2: SGHRS and YFSETQ. DNA for the CDR3: TGCGCCAGCAGCTTGGCCGGCCGACACACCGGGGAGCTGTTTTTT. Translation gives CASSLAGRHTGELFF.

The chain recombines TRBV6-2 or TRBV6-3 with TRBJ2-5; D remains ambiguous. This CDR3 has 12 residues. CDR1 is MNHEY and CDR2 is SVGEGT in the germline V gene. The ends were cut back, 0 bases at V and 6 bases at J, with 5 bases in the middle. Here the CDR3 DNA reads TGTGCCAGCAGTTACTCTGGAAAGACCCAGTACTTC. It yields the protein CASSYSGKTQYF.

Ten or more counts support this clonotype. This chain joins TRBV10-3 and TRBJ1-2, with D possibly TRBD1 on 6 matching bases. Germline-derived CDR1 and CDR2 are ENHRY and SYGVKD. The CDR3 extends over 14 amino acids. V was clipped by 2 bases and J by 4 bases, with 11 bases between them. For the CDR3, the DNA is TGTGCCATCAGTGAGGGGGGACATGGCTATGGCTACACCTTC. It translates to CAISEGGHGYGYTF.

This chain connects TRBV20-1 to TRBJ2-7; 9 bases are shared with TRBD1. CDR1 is DFQATT and CDR2 is SNEGSKA in the germline V gene (reference sequence). This CDR3 is 15 amino acids long. The junction had 7 bases not matched to a gene; V was cut back by 0 bases and J by 4 bases. CDR3 protein: CSARDLGTGKYEQYF. CDR3 nucleotides: TGCAGTGCTAGAGATTTAGGGACAGGGAAGTACGAGCAGTACTTC.

Points on this clonotype: A single base separates this from a much larger clone, so it may be a read error. This chain joins TRBV29-1 and TRBJ2-7, with 13 bases aligning to TRBD2. Per germline, CDR1 SQVTM and CDR2 ANQGSEA. This CDR3 comprises 14 residues. The V and J ends lost 6 bases and 3 bases, in that order; junction bases with no gene match: 5. CDR3 DNA: TGCAGCGTCGCGGGACTAGCGGGAAACTACGAGCAGTACTTC. Amino acid sequence: CSVAGLAGNYEQYF.

There are a few counts of this clonotype. In nucleotides, the CDR3 is TGTGCCAGCAGCTTAACGCCAGCTGCTTCCTACGAGCAGTACTTC. Translated: CASSLTPAASYEQYF. The gene calls are TRBV7-3 and TRBJ2-7; the D is unclear. V lost 0 bases and J 1 base, leaving 10 bases between the germline ends. The CDR3 is made up of 15 amino acids. Germline assignment: CDR1 SGHTA and CDR2 FQGTGA. Supplemented by reference TRBV7-3 and TRBJ2-7, the full variable domain reads GAGVSQTPSNKVTEKGKYVELRCDPISGHTALYWYRQSLGQGPEFLIYFQGTGAADDSGLPNDRFFAVRPEGSVSTLKIQRTERGDSAVYLCASSLTPAASYEQYFGPGTRLTVT.

In DNA, the CDR3 is TGCAGTGCTAGAAACCTAGCGGGGGGCCAAGAGACCCAGTACTTC. It is translated as CSARNLAGGQETQYF. V and J are TRBV20-1 and TRBJ2-5; 11 nucleotides align to TRBD2. CDR1 and CDR2 (germline): DFQATT, SNEGSKA (reference sequence). The J segment lost 1 base and the V segment lost 2 bases, leaving 3 bases of the junction unmatched. The CDR3 extends over 15 amino acids.

This clonotype was counted a few times. V gene TRBV6-4 combines with J gene TRBJ2-1; a weak D match, TRBD2 (5 bases). The V and J ends lost 5 bases and 3 bases respectively, with 11 bases between them. The CDR3 sequence is 14 residues long. Germline values: CDR1 MRHNA, CDR2 SNTAGT. CDR3 region: CASSYTRGYNEQFF. The CDR3 DNA reads TGTGCCAGCAGTTACACCCGGGGCTACAATGAGCAGTTCTTC.

This clonotype appeared a few times. CDR3 in amino acids: CASSVGAGDNYGYTF. As DNA, the CDR3 is TGTGCCAGCAGCGTAGGGGCAGGGGATAACTATGGCTACACCTTC. This chain uses TRBV9 with TRBJ1-2; D possibly corresponds to TRBD1 (6 bases). The CDR3 spans 15 residues. The V and J ends lost 0 bases and 1 base respectively, with 10 bases between them. The germline V gene has CDR1 SGDLS and CDR2 YYNGEE.

V usage is TRBV2 and J usage is TRBJ2-2; D tentatively fits TRBD1 or TRBD2 (6 bases each). CDR1 is SNHLY and CDR2 is FYNNEI in the germline V gene. The CDR3 extends over 15 amino acids. V lost 6 bases to trimming and J lost 4 bases, with 15 bases between them. The CDR3 loop is CASRQGGASTGELFF. CDR3 bases: TGTGCCAGCAGACAGGGAGGTGCGAGCACCGGGGAGCTGTTTTTT.

V is TRBV28 and J is TRBJ2-2, with 14 bases lining up with TRBD2. The germline CDR1 and CDR2 sequences are MDHEN and SYDVKM. CDR3 length: 19 residues. V shed 4 bases, J shed 0 bases, and the junction held 7 bases outside the gene matches. The CDR3 region has the DNA TGTGCCAGCAGTTCGCAGGGACTAGCGGGGGCCTCGAACACCGGGGAGCTGTTTTTT. Protein product: CASSSQGLAGASNTGELFF.

There are a few counts of this clonotype. The CDR3 here is CASSQAGGVAGELFF. The CDR3 DNA reads TGCGCCAGCAGCCAAGCGGGGGGCGTTGCCGGGGAGCTGTTTTTT. The chain couples TRBV4-3 to TRBJ2-2, with a tentative D call TRBD2 (7 bases). Germline lookup yields CDR1 LGHNA and CDR2 YSLEER. Trimming shortened V by 1 base and J by 6 bases, and 12 bases separated the two germline ends. The CDR3 length is 15 residues.

The genes are TRBV29-1 and TRBJ1-5, with D unresolved. This CDR3 spans 11 amino acids. Trimming stripped 0 bases from V and 6 bases from J, with 3 bases between. Per germline, CDR1 SQVTM and CDR2 ANQGSEA. The DNA of the CDR3 is TGCAGCGTTGAAGATCTTCAGCCCCAGCATTTT. It translates to CSVEDLQPQHF.

The chain carries TRBV6-5 and TRBJ1-5; weak D call: TRBD1 (6 bases). Germline CDR1 reads MNHEY; CDR2 reads SVGAGI. V gave up 0 bases and J gave up 0 bases, with 9 bases separating them. CDR3 size: 16 residues. The CDR3 DNA sequence: TGTGCCAGCAGTTACTCGGGGGCAGATAGCAATCAGCCCCAGCATTTT. It specifies CASSYSGADSNQPQHF.

The chain combines TRBV11-2 with TRBJ2-1; TRBD2 agrees at 11 bases. CDR3 length equals 19 residues. With V trimmed by 0 bases and J by 0 bases, 7 bases remained unmatched. Germline-derived CDR1 and CDR2 are SGHAT and FQNNGV. The chain's CDR3 is CASSLESSGGRSSYNEQFF. The CDR3, as DNA: TGTGCCAGCAGCTTAGAGTCTAGCGGGGGGCGAAGCTCCTACAATGAGCAGTTCTTC.

This clonotype has ten or more counts. CDR3 loop: CSARDLARDTQYF. The CDR3 DNA reads TGCAGTGCTAGAGATCTAGCAAGAGATACGCAGTATTTT. V usage is TRBV20-1 and J usage is TRBJ2-3, with D maybe TRBD2 (5 bases). The ends were cut back, 0 bases at V and 5 bases at J, with 9 bases in the middle. Germline loops: CDR1 DFQATT, CDR2 SNEGSKA (reference sequence). The CDR3 totals 13 residues.

This clonotype has only a few counts. The chain is built from TRBV4-1 and TRBJ2-1; the D gene is possibly TRBD2 (7 bases). CDR1 and CDR2 from the germline V gene are MGHRA and YSYEKL. This CDR3 has 19 residues. V lost 2 bases, J lost 2 bases, and 22 bases lay in between. In DNA form, the CDR3 reads TGCGCCAGCAGCCAACTTATTGGGAAAAGGGGGGGCCCCTACAATGAGCAGTTCTTC. Protein sequence: CASSQLIGKRGGPYNEQFF.

The V and J genes are TRBV11-2 and TRBJ2-1, with D possibly TRBD2 on 5 matching bases. The CDR3 consists of 16 residues. Germline V CDR1 and CDR2: SGHAT, FQNNGV. The germline V and J ends were trimmed by 7 bases and 5 bases, with 21 bases remaining between them. The DNA for the CDR3 is TGTGCCAGCACCCAAAGTAGCTGGTTCGGGGACAATGAGCAGTTCTTC. Its translation: CASTQSSWFGDNEQFF.

This chain joins TRBV2 and TRBJ2-2; possible D gene TRBD2, 5 bases. Between the trimmed V and J ends, which lost 8 bases and 2 bases, there was a span of 15 bases. This CDR3 has 15 amino acids. Germline V gene sequence: CDR1 SNHLY, CDR2 FYNNEI. Written as DNA, the CDR3 is TGTGCCAGCCATCCACTAGGACCTAACACCGGGGAGCTGTTTTTT. This sequence encodes CASHPLGPNTGELFF.

At least ten counts were recorded for this clonotype. The chain joins TRBV5-1 to TRBJ1-1; 8 bases align to TRBD1. CDR3 size: 14 residues. The V and J ends lost 4 bases and 0 bases, in that order; junction bases with no gene match: 2. Germline-derived CDR1 and CDR2 are SGHRS and YFSETQ. The CDR3 nucleotides read TGCGCCAGCAGCGGACAGGGTATGAACACTGAAGCTTTCTTT. Amino acids: CASSGQGMNTEAFF. Using reference TRBV5-1 and TRBJ1-1 for the parts outside the CDR3, the full variable domain is KAGVTQTPRYLIKTRGQQVTLSCSPISGHRSVSWYQQTPGQGLQFLFEYFSETQRNKGNFPGRFSGRQFSNSRSEMNVSTLELGDSALYLCASSGQGMNTEAFFGQGTRLTVV.